Below, 30 T cell receptor beta chains from the same sample are listed, as sequenced in a study of CD8 T cells in ankylosing spondylitis. Using its own MiXCR run on the 5' RACE reads, TCRdb lists one record per CDR3 protein. The repertoire holds roughly 230,000 distinct CDR3 sequences, with more than 15% as singletons. The sequencing input was blood, either unsorted or a sorted T cell fraction (not recorded which). These receptors originate from a male donor with ankylosing spondylitis or in good health (not recorded which).

Ten or more counts support this clonotype. The V gene is TRBV4-2, the J gene TRBJ2-7, with D perhaps matching TRBD2 (6 bases). The CDR3 consists of 18 residues. Germline CDR1 and CDR2: LGHNA and YNFKEQ. V lost 0 bases, J lost 0 bases, and 18 bases lay in between. In nucleotides, the CDR3 is TGTGCCAGCAGCCAAGATGGGCTTGAGCGGGCCTACTCCTACGAGCAGTACTTC. The encoded protein is CASSQDGLERAYSYEQYF.

The chain links TRBV5-1 to TRBJ1-4, with TRBD1 identical over 10 bases. The CDR3 is 20 amino acids. Trimming at V came to 0 bases and at J to 6 bases, leaving 17 bases not matched to a gene. Germline CDR1 reads SGHRS; CDR2 reads YFSETQ. Here the CDR3 reads CASSLDGPGTGDPLDEKLFF. CDR3 in DNA: TGCGCCAGCAGCTTGGATGGGCCCGGGACAGGGGATCCTCTAGATGAAAAACTGTTTTTT.

The table lists this clonotype with many counts. CDR3 DNA sequence: TGTGCCAGCAGTTTCATGGGAGGGGGTAGCGAGCAGTTCTTC. Its translation is CASSFMGGGSEQFF. The gene calls are TRBV27 and TRBJ2-1; possibly TRBD2 for D (7 bases). With 3 bases removed from V and 10 bases from J, the gap between germline ends came to 16 bases. The CDR3 is 14 amino acids. The germline V gene encodes CDR1 MNHEY and CDR2 SMNVEV (reference sequence).

The rearrangement links TRBV5-5 to TRBJ2-5; D might be TRBD2 (5 bases). Germline-derived CDR1 and CDR2 are SGHKS and YYEKEE (reference sequence). The V and J ends lost 0 bases and 4 bases respectively, with 19 bases between them. The CDR3 runs 17 residues. The CDR3 is CASSLDGVGALGETQYF. The CDR3 bases are TGTGCCAGCAGCTTGGATGGAGTGGGAGCTTTGGGAGAGACCCAGTACTTC. The complete variable domain, with remaining parts taken from reference TRBV5-5 and TRBJ2-5, reads DAGVTQSPTHLIKTRGQQVTLRCSPISGHKSVSWYQQVLGQGPQFIFQYYEKEERGRGNFPDRFSARQFPNYSSELNVNALLLGDSALYLCASSLDGVGALGETQYFGPGTRLLVL.

The chain couples TRBV15 to TRBJ2-1, with 7 bases matching TRBD2. Germline CDR1 reads LNHNV; CDR2 reads YYDKDF (reference sequence). The length of the CDR3 is 16 residues. Germline trimming cut 3 bases from V and 7 bases from J; bases unmatched to any gene: 12. CDR3 in DNA: TGTGCCACCAGCAGCAGCCTGGGCGGGAGTAGGAATGAGCAGTTCTTC. Its protein product is CATSSSLGGSRNEQFF.

This clonotype was detected only a few times. The V and J genes are TRBV28 and TRBJ2-1, with 12 positions matching TRBD2. The CDR3 is 16 amino acids. CDR1 is MDHEN and CDR2 is SYDVKM in the germline V gene. J lost 6 bases, V lost 5 bases, and 8 bases had no gene match. This CDR3 reads CASSRTTSGSLNEQFF. The CDR3 DNA is TGTGCCAGCAGTCGGACGACTAGCGGGAGCCTCAATGAGCAGTTCTTC.

V is TRBV29-1 and J is TRBJ2-7, with D unresolved. The ends were cut back, 2 bases at V and 2 bases at J, with 13 bases in the middle. Germline V gene lookup returns CDR1 SQVTM and CDR2 ANQGSEA. The CDR3 runs to 14 residues. The CDR3 loop reads CSVESLGSPYEQYF. The CDR3, as DNA: TGCAGCGTTGAATCTCTAGGGTCGCCCTACGAGCAGTACTTC.

This clonotype was recorded many times. The chain recombines TRBV4-1 with TRBJ1-2; tentative D call: TRBD1 (6 bases). Germline-derived CDR1 and CDR2 are MGHRA and YSYEKL. Deletions cut 4 bases from V and 1 base from J, with 13 bases between. The CDR3 is made up of 15 amino acids. CDR3 DNA: TGCGCCAGCAGCCCAGACAGGACCCTTAACTATGGCTACACCTTC. Translated: CASSPDRTLNYGYTF.

This clonotype was detected only a few times. The chain has TRBV7-8 and TRBJ2-3; 10 nucleotides line up with TRBD1. CDR1 is SGHVS and CDR2 is FQNEAQ in the germline V gene. Trimming at V came to 5 bases and at J to 4 bases, leaving 12 bases not matched to a gene. The CDR3 runs to 17 residues. DNA of the CDR3: TGTGCCAGCAGCCCCCTTCCGAGGACAGGGGGTTCAGATACGCAGTATTTT. Amino acids: CASSPLPRTGGSDTQYF. Based on the CDR3 plus reference TRBV7-8 and TRBJ2-3, the full variable domain is GAGVSQSPRYKVAKRGQDVALRCDPISGHVSLFWYQQALGQGPEFLTYFQNEAQLDKSGLPSDRFFAERPEGSVSTLKIQRTQQEDSAVYLCASSPLPRTGGSDTQYFGPGTRLTVL.

This clonotype was observed at least ten times. The CDR3 protein is CASSVLGLAGGQETQYF. The CDR3 coding sequence is TGTGCCAGCAGCGTATTGGGGCTAGCGGGAGGTCAAGAGACCCAGTACTTC. The chain is built from TRBV9 and TRBJ2-5, with 11 positions matching TRBD2. This CDR3 contains 17 residues. In germline, CDR1 is SGDLS, CDR2 YYNGEE. After removal of 1 base from V and 2 bases from J, the junction contained 7 bases not matched to a gene.

The genes are TRBV7-8 and TRBJ1-3; D is ambiguous. CDR3 length: 15 residues. CDR1 and CDR2 from the germline V gene are SGHVS and FQNEAQ. V gave up 1 base and J gave up 2 bases, with 9 bases separating them. The CDR3 loop is CASSLGVGTGNTIYF. The CDR3 DNA sequence: TGTGCCAGCAGCTTAGGTGTAGGGACTGGAAACACCATATATTTT.

The chain carries TRBV20-1 and TRBJ2-7, with 9 nucleotides matching TRBD2. The CDR3 consists of 15 residues. The V gene's germline CDR1 is DFQATT and CDR2 SNEGSKA (reference sequence). Trimming removed 3 bases from V and 5 bases from J; junction bases left unmatched: 11. CDR3 sequence (DNA): TGCAGTGCTAGGTTTCTAGCGGGGAGTCTCCACGAGCAGTACTTC. Encoded protein: CSARFLAGSLHEQYF.

This clonotype was recorded many times. The chain has TRBV29-1 and TRBJ2-7, with 8 bases matching TRBD1. V lost 4 bases to trimming and J lost 6 bases; unmatched junction nucleotides: 5. The CDR3 spans 12 residues. From germline, CDR1 is SQVTM and CDR2 ANQGSEA. The chain's CDR3 is CSVGWQGAEQYF. CDR3 nucleotides: TGCAGCGTTGGGTGGCAGGGGGCCGAGCAGTACTTC.

This clonotype was seen only a few times. This sequence joins TRBV30 and TRBJ2-5, with 7 bases fitting TRBD1. V gave up 1 base and J gave up 4 bases; unmatched junction bases: 6. The CDR3 has 14 residues. In germline, CDR1 is GTSNPN, CDR2 SVGIG (reference sequence). The CDR3 protein is CAWSAGTGVETQYF. CDR3 nucleotides: TGTGCCTGGAGTGCTGGAACAGGGGTAGAGACCCAGTACTTC.

The sample holds a few counts of this clonotype. The V gene is TRBV4-2, the J gene TRBJ2-1; 8 positions agree with TRBD2. CDR3 length: 17 residues. Germline values: CDR1 LGHNA, CDR2 YNFKEQ. The V segment lost 3 bases and the J segment 0 bases; nucleotides outside the gene matches: 7. The CDR3 DNA is TGTGCCAGCAGCCATCCCCTAGCGGGTGGCTCCTACAATGAGCAGTTCTTC. Residues: CASSHPLAGGSYNEQFF.

The chain recombines TRBV4-1 with TRBJ2-1, with TRBD2 identical over 8 bases. The V gene's germline CDR1 is MGHRA and CDR2 YSYEKL. J lost 5 bases, V lost 0 bases, and 12 bases had no gene match. The CDR3 extends over 18 amino acids. The CDR3 is CASSQEGGSGREDNEQFF. As DNA, the CDR3 is TGCGCCAGCAGCCAAGAGGGGGGCTCTGGGCGGGAGGACAATGAGCAGTTCTTC.

The chain links TRBV4-1 to TRBJ2-1, with D possibly being TRBD2 (5 bases). The germline V gene encodes CDR1 MGHRA and CDR2 YSYEKL. The CDR3 loop spans 15 amino acids. Deletions cut 0 bases from V and 8 bases from J, with 14 bases between. CDR3 DNA: TGCGCCAGCAGCCAAGAAAGTGTCTCCGGGGATGAGCAGTTCTTC. It encodes CASSQESVSGDEQFF.

This clonotype was seen more than once but under ten times. The rearrangement joins TRBV20-1 to TRBJ2-7; TRBD2 agrees at 12 bases. From germline, CDR1 is DFQATT and CDR2 SNEGSKA (reference sequence). The junction had 12 bases not matched to a gene; V was cut back by 5 bases and J by 7 bases. There are 15 residues in the CDR3. The CDR3 DNA follows: TGCAGTGCTCATGAGAGGGGACTAGCGGGCCTGGAGCAGTACTTC. Its translation: CSAHERGLAGLEQYF.

The V call is TRBV6-1, the J call TRBJ2-1; the D gene is possibly TRBD1 (6 bases). The CDR3 spans 14 residues. CDR1 MNHNS and CDR2 SASEGT come from the germline V gene. Between the trimmed V and J ends, which lost 5 bases and 3 bases, there was a span of 11 bases. CDR3 nucleotide sequence: TGTGCCAGCAGTAAACAGGACAGCTACAATGAGCAGTTCTTC. Protein product: CASSKQDSYNEQFF.

The DNA of the CDR3 is TGTGCCACCGAGGCTCTGCAGTTCTTC. Its protein product is CATEALQFF. The rearrangement links TRBV12-3 or TRBV12-4 to TRBJ2-1; D uncertain. This CDR3 is 9 amino acids long. V gave up 10 bases and J gave up 12 bases, with 10 bases separating them.

This clonotype was detected once. This rearrangement joins TRBV6-2 or TRBV6-3 to TRBJ2-1; D is unclear. This CDR3 region has 16 residues. Germline V gene sequence: CDR1 MNHEY, CDR2 SVGEGT. The germline V and J ends were trimmed by 2 bases and 5 bases, with 16 bases remaining between them. CDR3: CASSYGSYPPHNEQFF. The CDR3 DNA reads as TGTGCCAGCAGTTACGGTTCCTATCCCCCTCACAATGAGCAGTTCTTC.

The genes are TRBV4-2 and TRBJ2-7, with 10 bases that match TRBD1. V lost 0 bases, J lost 4 bases, and 3 bases stayed unmatched. Per the germline V gene, CDR1 is LGHNA and CDR2 is YNFKEQ. This CDR3 spans 15 amino acids. This CDR3 is CASSQDGTGEYEQYF. In nucleotides, the CDR3 is TGTGCCAGCAGCCAAGATGGGACAGGGGAATACGAGCAGTACTTC.

J is TRBJ2-2 and V is TRBV4-1, with 8 bases lining up with TRBD1. The CDR3 extends over 15 amino acids. V gave up 4 bases and J gave up 5 bases; unmatched junction bases: 6. CDR1 is MGHRA, CDR2 YSYEKL, per germline. CDR3 sequence (DNA): TGCGCCAGCAGCCGGACAGGGCACCCGACCGGGGAGCTGTTTTTT. This encodes CASSRTGHPTGELFF.

Here the CDR3 reads CASSSGDNPYEQYF. CDR3 nucleotides: TGTGCCAGCAGCTCCGGCGACAATCCCTACGAGCAGTACTTC. The chain joins TRBV5-6 to TRBJ2-7; no definite D call. Germline assignment: CDR1 SGHDT and CDR2 YYEEEE. V lost 3 bases and J 2 bases, leaving 12 bases between the germline ends. The CDR3 extends over 14 amino acids. The complete variable domain, with remaining parts taken from reference TRBV5-6 and TRBJ2-7, reads DAGVTQSPTHLIKTRGQQVTLRCSPKSGHDTVSWYQQALGQGPQFIFQYYEEEERQRGNFPDRFSGHQFPNYSSELNVNALLLGDSALYLCASSSGDNPYEQYFGPGTRLTVT.

The chain recombines TRBV12-3 or TRBV12-4 with TRBJ2-3; 8 nucleotides match TRBD1. Trimming removed 7 bases from V and 3 bases from J; junction bases left unmatched: 3. The length of the CDR3 is 13 residues. Here the CDR3 reads CASTDRGTDTQYF. The CDR3 DNA follows: TGTGCCAGCACCGACAGGGGTACAGATACGCAGTATTTT.

This clonotype was seen a handful of times. This chain joins TRBV15 and TRBJ2-1; D may be TRBD2 (5 bases). Germline assignment: CDR1 LNHNV and CDR2 YYDKDF (reference sequence). The CDR3 has 17 amino acids. V was pared by 5 bases and J by 0 bases, with 17 bases between. The CDR3 sequence is CATSEGRGPSSYNEQFF. The CDR3 region has the DNA TGTGCCACCAGCGAGGGTAGAGGACCGAGCTCCTACAATGAGCAGTTCTTC.

The chain links TRBV20-1 to TRBJ2-3, with D possibly matching TRBD2 (5 bases). Germline V lookup: CDR1 DFQATT, CDR2 SNEGSKA (reference sequence). Trimming took off 4 bases at V and 1 base at J, with 12 bases between the two ends. The CDR3 is 14 residues long. DNA for the CDR3: TGCAGTGCTACCGACGGGATTGGCACAGATACGCAGTATTTT. As protein: CSATDGIGTDTQYF.

This clonotype has a count of ten or more. The chain recombines TRBV27 with TRBJ2-7, with 7 bases matching TRBD2. Looked up from germline, CDR1 is MNHEY and CDR2 is SMNVEV (reference sequence). The CDR3 is 14 amino acids. V lost 0 bases and J lost 2; bases outside the gene matches: 1. The CDR3 spells CASSLSAGAYEQYF. CDR3 DNA: TGTGCCAGCAGTTTATCGGCGGGAGCCTACGAGCAGTACTTC.

This rearrangement joins TRBV18 to TRBJ2-7; 8 nucleotides match TRBD2. From germline, CDR1 is KGHSH and CDR2 LQKENI. J was trimmed by 3 bases and V by 3 bases; bases with no gene match: 7. The CDR3 consists of 15 residues. This chain's CDR3 is CASSPSGGTYYEQYF. The CDR3 nucleotides read TGTGCCAGCTCACCTTCGGGGGGGACCTACTACGAGCAGTACTTC.

The rearrangement joins TRBV12-3 or TRBV12-4 to TRBJ2-7; D unresolved. The length of the CDR3 is 12 residues. V gave up 1 base and J gave up 5 bases, with 6 bases separating them. This chain's CDR3 is CASSLDGDEQYF. The CDR3 nucleotides are TGTGCCAGCAGTTTAGATGGGGACGAGCAGTACTTC.